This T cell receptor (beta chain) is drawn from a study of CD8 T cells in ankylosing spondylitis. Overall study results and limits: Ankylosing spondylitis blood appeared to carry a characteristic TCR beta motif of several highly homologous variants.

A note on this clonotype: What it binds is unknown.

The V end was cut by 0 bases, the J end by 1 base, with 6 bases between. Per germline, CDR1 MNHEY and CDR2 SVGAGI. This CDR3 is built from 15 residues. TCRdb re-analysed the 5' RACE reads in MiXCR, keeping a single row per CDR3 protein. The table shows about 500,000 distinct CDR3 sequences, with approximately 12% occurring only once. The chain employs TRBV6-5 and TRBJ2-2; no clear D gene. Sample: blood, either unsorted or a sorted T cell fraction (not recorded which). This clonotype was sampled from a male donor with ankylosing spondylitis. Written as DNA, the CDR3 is TGTGCCAGCAGTTACTCAACCGTGAACACCGGGGAGCTGTTTTTT. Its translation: CASSYSTVNTGELFF.